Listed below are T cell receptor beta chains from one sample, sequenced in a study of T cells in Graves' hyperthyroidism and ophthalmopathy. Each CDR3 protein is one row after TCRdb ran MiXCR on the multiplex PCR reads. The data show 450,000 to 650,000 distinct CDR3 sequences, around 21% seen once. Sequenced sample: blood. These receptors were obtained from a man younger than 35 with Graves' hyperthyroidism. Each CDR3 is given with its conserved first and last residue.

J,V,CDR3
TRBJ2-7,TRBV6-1,CASDPVRDKSYEQYF
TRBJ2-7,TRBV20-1,CSASGRGVSYEQYF
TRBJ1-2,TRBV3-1,CASSQGQGVNYGYTF
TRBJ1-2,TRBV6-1,CASSPPRSGGYYGYTF
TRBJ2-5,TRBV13,CASSLANRLAGKQETQYF
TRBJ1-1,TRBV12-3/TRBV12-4,CASRLGLESEAFF
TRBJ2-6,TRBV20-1,CSAINPGTGALSGANVLTF
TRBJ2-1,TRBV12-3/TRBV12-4,CASTEGDEQFF
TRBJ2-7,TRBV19,CASSPTDIRYEQYF
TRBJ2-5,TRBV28,CATQSLKQIWDETQYF
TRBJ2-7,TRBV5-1,CASRLAGISYEQYF
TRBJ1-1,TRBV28,CASSLVSDREAFF
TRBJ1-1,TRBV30,CAWSRIEDTEAFF
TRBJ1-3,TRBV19,CASSTTGASGNTIYF
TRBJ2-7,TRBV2,CASWTGNEQYF
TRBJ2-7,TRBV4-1,CASSRGGTGEQYF
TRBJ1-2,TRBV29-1,CSVEATGPANYGYTF
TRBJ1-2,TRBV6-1,CASSHRDRVVAYGYTF
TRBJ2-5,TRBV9,CASSFLGLATEETQYF
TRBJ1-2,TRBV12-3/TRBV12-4,CASSPREISYTF
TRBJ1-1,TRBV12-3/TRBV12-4,CASTYSRGSNTEAFF
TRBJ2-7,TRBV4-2,CASSHGLALYYEQYF
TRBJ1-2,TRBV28,CASRKSYRAGGGYTF
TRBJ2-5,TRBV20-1,CSARHGDSQETQYF
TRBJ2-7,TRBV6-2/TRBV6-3,CASSYPGLGYEQYF
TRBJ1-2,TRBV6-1,CASSVLQGYYGYTF
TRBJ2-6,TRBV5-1,CASSPAGQVISGANVLTF
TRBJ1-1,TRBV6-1,CASNPTGVMNTEAFF
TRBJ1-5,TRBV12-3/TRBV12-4,CASSLTGHDGPQHF
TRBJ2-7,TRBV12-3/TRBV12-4,CASTLGQGAAYEQYF
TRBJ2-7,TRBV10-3,CAISEIAGPFYEQYF
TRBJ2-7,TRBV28,CASSLAWPYEQYF
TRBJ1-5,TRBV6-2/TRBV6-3,CASSSQVGYKPQHF
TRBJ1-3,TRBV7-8,CASSPRISGNTIYF
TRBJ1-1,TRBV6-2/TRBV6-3,CASSYFSSVEAFF
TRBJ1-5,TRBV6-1,CASSGKGAGQPQHF
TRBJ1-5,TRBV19,CASTEGWANQPQHF
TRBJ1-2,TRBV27,CASSSNRGNGYTF
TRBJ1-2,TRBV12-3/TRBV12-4,CASSPQMGYGYTF
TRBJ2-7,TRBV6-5,CASRVLGQGAHEQYF
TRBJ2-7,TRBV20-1,CSAPTGTDYEQYF